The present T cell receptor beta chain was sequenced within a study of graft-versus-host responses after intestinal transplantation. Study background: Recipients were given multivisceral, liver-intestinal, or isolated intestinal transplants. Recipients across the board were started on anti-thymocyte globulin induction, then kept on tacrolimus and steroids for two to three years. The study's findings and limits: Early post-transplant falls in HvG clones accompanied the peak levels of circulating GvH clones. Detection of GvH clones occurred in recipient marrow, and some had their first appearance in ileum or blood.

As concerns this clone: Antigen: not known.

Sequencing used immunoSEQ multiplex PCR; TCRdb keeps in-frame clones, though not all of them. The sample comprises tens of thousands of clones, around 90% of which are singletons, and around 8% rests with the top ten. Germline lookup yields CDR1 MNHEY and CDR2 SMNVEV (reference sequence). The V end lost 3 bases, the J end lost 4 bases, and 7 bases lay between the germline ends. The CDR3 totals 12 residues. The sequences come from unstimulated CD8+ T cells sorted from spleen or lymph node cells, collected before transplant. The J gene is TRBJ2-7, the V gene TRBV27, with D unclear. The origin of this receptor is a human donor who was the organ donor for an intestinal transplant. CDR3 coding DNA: TGTGCCAGCAGTTTCTGGGGATACGAGCAGTACTTC. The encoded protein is CASSFWGYEQYF.